This is a list of T cell receptor beta chains from one sample in a study of response to subunit inactivated influenza vaccine. A single record per CDR3 protein comes from TCRdb applying MiXCR to the RT-PCR reads. Here the sample spans roughly 500,000 distinct CDR3 sequences, about 25% being singletons. The sequencing here drew on CD4+ T cells sorted from PBMCs, taken less than 6 days after vaccination. Receptor source: a man over 45 who received an inactivated influenza vaccine. Each CDR3 is given with its conserved first and last residue. The D gene is left open where the match is weak.

d_call,j_call,v_call,cdr3_aa
.,TRBJ2-6,TRBV20-1,CSARDWGAPGANVLTF
.,TRBJ1-6,TRBV5-1,CASSLGSNSPLHF
.,TRBJ2-3,TRBV12-3/TRBV12-4,CASSLVAEGRVDTQYF
.,TRBJ1-2,TRBV7-2,CASSPGFAVPGLGYTF
.,TRBJ2-7,TRBV20-1,CSASVDYEQYF
.,TRBJ2-2,TRBV7-6,CASRFGTNTGELFF
.,TRBJ2-2,TRBV9,CASSPSGTGELFF
.,TRBJ2-2,TRBV19,CASSKLQDYTGELFF
.,TRBJ2-7,TRBV4-1,CASSQGQLGRGITYEQYF
TRBD1,TRBJ2-7,TRBV5-1,CASRLGGGQGYEQYF
TRBD1,TRBJ2-2,TRBV16,CASSQTGQGTGELFF
.,TRBJ2-3,TRBV7-8,CASSLSRQLTTDTQYF
TRBD1,TRBJ1-1,TRBV12-3/TRBV12-4,CASSFDRVTNTEAFF
.,TRBJ2-6,TRBV6-1,CASSEAGTYSGANVLTF
TRBD2,TRBJ2-2,TRBV12-3/TRBV12-4,CASSLFLLADTGELFF
.,TRBJ1-1,TRBV11-2,CASSLGPMNTEAFF
.,TRBJ2-7,TRBV21-1,CASSKRPRGGPPSYEQYF
.,TRBJ1-6,TRBV11-2,CASDRSSYNSPLHF
.,TRBJ1-2,TRBV27,CASSLSPVYGYTF
.,TRBJ2-7,TRBV6-5,CASSYTSGTQINEQYF
TRBD2,TRBJ2-1,TRBV7-2,CASSQASGGAREQFF
.,TRBJ2-1,TRBV6-2/TRBV6-3,CASSYLERGNEQFF
TRBD2,TRBJ2-1,TRBV12-3/TRBV12-4,CASSHPGLAGASSSYNEQFF
TRBD2,TRBJ2-3,TRBV12-3/TRBV12-4,CASSRTSGGWTDTQYF
.,TRBJ1-5,TRBV15,CATSPVGNQPQHF
.,TRBJ2-1,TRBV20-1,CSAGDPSGRGYNEQFF
.,TRBJ2-1,TRBV7-2,CASSLQGRVNEQFF
.,TRBJ2-2,TRBV7-2,CASSLQGLSTGELFF
.,TRBJ2-5,TRBV20-1,CSARDLRRTQETQYF
.,TRBJ2-6,TRBV20-1,CSARLGRANVLTF
TRBD1,TRBJ2-5,TRBV5-1,CASSLQGGETQYF
TRBD1,TRBJ1-4,TRBV5-1,CASSTTGRLTNEKLFF
.,TRBJ1-6,TRBV11-2,CASSLGREIGSPLHF
TRBD2,TRBJ2-7,TRBV29-1,CSARGLGGNEQYF
.,TRBJ2-7,TRBV5-1,CASSWELGPTLYF
TRBD2,TRBJ2-7,TRBV2,CASRWTSGGYEQYF
TRBD1,TRBJ1-5,TRBV15,CATSSHVGTGQGGNQPQHF
.,TRBJ1-5,TRBV6-1,CASSGRGPGINQPQHF
TRBD2,TRBJ2-3,TRBV24-1,CATSRGRMRTDTQYF
TRBD1,TRBJ1-3,TRBV28,CASRPAGTVGNTIYF
TRBD1,TRBJ2-3,TRBV11-2,CASSHRYDRGQGADTQYF
.,TRBJ2-6,TRBV6-1,CATPGTYSGANVLTF
TRBD2,TRBJ2-1,TRBV4-2,CASSQEGVERGAYNEQFF
TRBD1,TRBJ1-1,TRBV28,CASSSYGTGDGGAFF
.,TRBJ1-2,TRBV5-6,CASSPAGGSYGYTF